This T cell receptor beta chain derives from a study of CD8 T cells in ankylosing spondylitis. Making use of molecular barcodes, quantitative 5'-RACE generated TCR beta libraries. Via MiXCR, TCRdb re-called the 5' RACE reads, giving one row per CDR3 protein. This table has 150,000 to 200,000 distinct CDR3 sequences, around a tenth appearing once. CDR1 and CDR2 (germline): SEHNR, FQNEAQ (reference sequence). V was cut by 1 base and J by 7 bases, with 10 bases left in between. The CDR3 runs 13 residues. Study outcomes and limitations: There was a TCR beta motif, made of roughly eight highly homologous variants, that appeared characteristic of ankylosing spondylitis blood. In ankylosing spondylitis patients, matched synovial fluid reportedly showed significant enrichment of disease-linked clones.

With regard to this clonotype: Its target is unknown.

This receptor was identified in a male donor with ankylosing spondylitis or in good health (not recorded which). V is TRBV7-9 and J is TRBJ1-2; no definite D call. Specimen: blood, either unsorted or a sorted T cell fraction (not recorded which). This CDR3 is CASSLETGFGYTF. CDR3 DNA sequence: TGTGCCAGCAGCTTAGAAACGGGTTTTGGCTACACCTTC.